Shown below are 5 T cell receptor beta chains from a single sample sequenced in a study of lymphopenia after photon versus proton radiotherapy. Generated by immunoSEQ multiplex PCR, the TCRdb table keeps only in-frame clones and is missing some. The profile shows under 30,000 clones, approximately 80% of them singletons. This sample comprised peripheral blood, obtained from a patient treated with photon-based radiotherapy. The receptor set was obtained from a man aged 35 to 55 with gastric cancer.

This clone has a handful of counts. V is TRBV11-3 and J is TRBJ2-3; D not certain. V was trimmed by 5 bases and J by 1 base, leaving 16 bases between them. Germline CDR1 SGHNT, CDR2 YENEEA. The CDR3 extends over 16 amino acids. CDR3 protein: CASSASRSWGTDTQYF. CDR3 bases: TGTGCCAGCAGCGCATCAAGGAGCTGGGGCACAGATACGCAGTATTTT.

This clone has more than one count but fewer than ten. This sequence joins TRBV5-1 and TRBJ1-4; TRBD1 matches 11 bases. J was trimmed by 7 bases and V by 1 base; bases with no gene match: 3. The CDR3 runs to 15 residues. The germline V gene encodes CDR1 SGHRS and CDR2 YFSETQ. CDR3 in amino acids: CASSLTGQGAEKLFF. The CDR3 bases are TGCGCCAGCAGCTTGACCGGACAGGGGGCTGAAAAACTGTTTTTT.

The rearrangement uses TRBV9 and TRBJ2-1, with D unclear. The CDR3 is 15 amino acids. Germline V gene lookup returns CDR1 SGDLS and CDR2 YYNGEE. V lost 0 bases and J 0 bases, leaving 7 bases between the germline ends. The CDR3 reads CASSVGPTSYNEQFF. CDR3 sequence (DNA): TGTGCCAGCAGCGTAGGCCCGACCTCCTACAATGAGCAGTTCTTC.

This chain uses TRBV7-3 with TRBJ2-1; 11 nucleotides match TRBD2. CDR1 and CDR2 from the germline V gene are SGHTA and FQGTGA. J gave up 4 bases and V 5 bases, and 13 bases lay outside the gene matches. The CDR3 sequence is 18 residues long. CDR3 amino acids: CASSQGLAGGRAYNEQFF. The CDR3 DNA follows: TGTGCCAGCAGCCAAGGCCTAGCGGGGGGCCGGGCGTACAATGAGCAGTTCTTC.

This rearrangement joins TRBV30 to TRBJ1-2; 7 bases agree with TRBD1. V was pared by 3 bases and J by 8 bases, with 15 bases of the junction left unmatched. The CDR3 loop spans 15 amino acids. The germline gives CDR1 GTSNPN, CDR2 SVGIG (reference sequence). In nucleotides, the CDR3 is TGTGCCTGGAGGACGAAAGGGGGCGCCCCACGGGGCTACACCTTC. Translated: CAWRTKGGAPRGYTF.